The next 10 T cell receptor beta chains were all read from a single sample in a study of neurological immune-mediated disorders. TCRdb passed the 5' RACE reads through MiXCR, listing each CDR3 protein once. The repertoire consists of 39,000 or so distinct CDR3 sequences, with 2.5% occurring once and the leading ten covering 12%. The sample was PBMCs. These TCRs come from a man between 25 and 39 years old with multiple sclerosis.

This clonotype was counted at least ten times. This chain joins TRBV6-6 and TRBJ2-1, with D possibly being TRBD1 (5 bases). The V end lost 3 bases, the J end lost 10 bases, and 31 bases lay between the germline ends. Germline CDR1 MNHNY, CDR2 SVGAGI (reference sequence). The CDR3 is made up of 19 amino acids. The CDR3 nucleotides are TGTGCCAGCAGTTATTGGGCCAGGGTTGATTTCTACCTTCGCCGGGAGCAGTTCTTC. Its protein product is CASSYWARVDFYLRREQFF.

In this sample, this clonotype turned up many times. J is TRBJ1-2 and V is TRBV4-3, with a tentative D call TRBD1 (5 bases). Germline V gene lookup returns CDR1 LGHNA and CDR2 YSLEER. The CDR3 is made up of 17 amino acids. V was pared by 4 bases and J by 2 bases, with 20 bases between. The CDR3 region has the DNA TGCGCCAGCAGCCTCTCTACCGGGACTCCTATCAACTATGGCTACACCTTC. Its protein is CASSLSTGTPINYGYTF.

This clonotype was observed at least ten times. This chain links TRBV7-2 with TRBJ2-7, with D perhaps TRBD2 (6 bases). The CDR3 extends over 15 amino acids. The V gene lost 4 bases and the J gene lost 0 bases, with 13 bases spanning the gap. The V gene's germline CDR1 is SGHTA and CDR2 FQGNSA. This chain's CDR3 is CASSSRPGDSYEQYF. In DNA form, the CDR3 reads TGTGCCAGCAGCTCCCGACCGGGGGACTCCTACGAGCAGTACTTC. The variable domain in full, with the rest retrieved from reference TRBV7-2 and TRBJ2-7, is GAGVSQSPSNKVTEKGKDVELRCDPISGHTALYWYRQSLGQGLEFLIYFQGNSAPDKSGLPSDRFSAERTGGSVSTLTIQRTQQEDSAVYLCASSSRPGDSYEQYFGPGTRLTVT.

This clonotype showed up many times. V and J are TRBV5-1 and TRBJ1-4, with TRBD1 matching 7 bases. With 3 bases clipped from V and 8 bases from J, the junction kept 10 bases outside the gene matches. The germline CDR1 and CDR2 sequences are SGHRS and YFSETQ. CDR3 size: 15 residues. CDR3 in amino acids: CASSYAGQPGEKLFF. CDR3 sequence (DNA): TGCGCCAGCAGCTACGCGGGACAGCCTGGCGAAAAACTGTTTTTT.

In this sample, this clonotype turned up many times. This chain links TRBV5-1 with TRBJ2-7, with unresolved D. Deletions cut 0 bases from V and 1 base from J, with 11 bases between. The CDR3 has 15 amino acids. Germline CDR1 and CDR2: SGHRS and YFSETQ. CDR3 sequence (DNA): TGCGCCAGCAGCTTGGACCCCGAGGCGTCCTACGAGCAGTACTTC. Residues: CASSLDPEASYEQYF.

This clonotype was picked up many times. This rearrangement joins TRBV7-8 to TRBJ2-2; 11 bases align to TRBD2. Trimming at V came to 4 bases and at J to 3 bases, leaving 7 bases not matched to a gene. This CDR3 has 17 amino acids. The germline CDR1 and CDR2 sequences are SGHVS and FQNEAQ. The chain's CDR3 is CASSSLASGGYTGELFF. The CDR3 nucleotides are TGTGCCAGCAGCTCCCTCGCTAGCGGGGGGTACACCGGGGAGCTGTTTTTT.

This clonotype has ten or more counts. The rearrangement joins TRBV5-1 to TRBJ2-3; D remains ambiguous. CDR3 length: 12 amino acids. V shed 4 bases and J shed 6 bases, with 9 bases lying between them. Germline CDR1 is SGHRS and CDR2 is YFSETQ. The CDR3 nucleotides are TGCGCCAGCAGCCCCCAAACGGATACGCAGTATTTT. This encodes CASSPQTDTQYF.

This clonotype was observed many times. This chain uses TRBV7-7 with TRBJ2-3, with D unresolved. The CDR3 contains 13 residues. From germline, CDR1 is SSHAT and CDR2 FNYEAQ (reference sequence). The V and J ends lost 4 bases and 2 bases respectively, with 7 bases between them. This CDR3 is CASSSISTDTQYF. DNA for the CDR3: TGTGCCAGCAGCTCTATATCCACAGATACGCAGTATTTT.

The sample holds many counts of this clonotype. The chain couples TRBV12-3 or TRBV12-4 to TRBJ1-3, with TRBD1 matching 9 bases. CDR3 length: 14 amino acids. Trimming cost V 6 bases and J 0 bases; bases outside gene matches: 0. The CDR3 DNA follows: TGTGCCAGCAGGGGACAGGGCTCTGGAAACACCATATATTTT. Protein sequence: CASRGQGSGNTIYF.

This clonotype was detected ten times or more. The genes are TRBV5-1 and TRBJ1-6; D remains ambiguous. The CDR3 covers 14 residues. Trimming stripped 0 bases from V and 8 bases from J, with 9 bases between. Germline CDR1 is SGHRS and CDR2 is YFSETQ. The CDR3 DNA reads TGCGCCAGCAGCTTGGCCGGTTCAGATTCACCCCTCCACTTT. Translated: CASSLAGSDSPLHF.